The 20 T cell receptor beta chains below come from one sample, sequenced in a study of cytomegalovirus exposure and HLA in healthy donors. Primers included in the PCR were 60 Vbeta and 13 Jbeta primers. The method was immunoSEQ multiplex PCR; TCRdb's version includes in-frame clones alone and lacks a portion of them. Of roughly 110,000 clones in the sample, about 77% are singletons; the top ten hold 5.4%. The source material was PBMCs. The receptors derive from a young woman in good health and CMV-seropositive.

CDR3 sequence: CASKERGTNTGELFF. In DNA, the CDR3 is TGCGCCAGCAAGGAGCGGGGGACCAACACCGGGGAGCTGTTTTTT. V usage is TRBV5-1 and J usage is TRBJ2-2; 8 bases match TRBD2. Germline assignment: CDR1 SGHRS and CDR2 YFSETQ. The ends lost 6 bases at V and 2 bases at J; junction bases unmatched: 6. The CDR3 is made up of 15 amino acids. The full variable domain, with the rest looked up from reference TRBV5-1 and TRBJ2-2, is KAGVTQTPRYLIKTRGQQVTLSCSPISGHRSVSWYQQTPGQGLQFLFEYFSETQRNKGNFPGRFSGRQFSNSRSEMNVSTLELGDSALYLCASKERGTNTGELFFGEGSRLTVL.

A note on this clone: One junction end disagrees with the germline gene, perhaps due to a read error. This chain links TRBV19 with TRBJ2-7; D is unclear. Germline V CDR1 and CDR2: LNHDA, SQIVND (reference sequence). CDR3 length: 12 residues. CDR3 DNA: TGTGCCAGTAGTGTAGATCGAGTGGAGCAGTACTTC. Translation gives CASSVDRVEQYF.

This clone was seen a single time. This chain links TRBV9 with TRBJ1-1, with TRBD1 matching over 7 bases. This CDR3 has 14 amino acids. Germline V gene data show CDR1 as SGDLS and CDR2 as YYNGEE. With 4 bases clipped from V and 1 base from J, the junction kept 4 bases outside the gene matches. The chain's CDR3 is CASSSSGGNTEAFF. The CDR3 DNA reads as TGTGCCAGCAGCTCCTCAGGGGGGAACACTGAAGCTTTCTTT.

This clone occurred a few times. The rearrangement uses TRBV2 and TRBJ2-6; TRBD2 matches 12 bases. Germline V gene data show CDR1 as SNHLY and CDR2 as FYNNEI. V was pared by 8 bases and J by 0 bases, with 5 bases of the junction left unmatched. The CDR3 totals 17 residues. The CDR3 bases are TGTGCCAGCGCCGGACTAGCGGGGATCTCTGGGGCCAACGTCCTGACTTTC. Translated, it gives CASAGLAGISGANVLTF.

This clone showed up many times. The chain uses TRBV14 and TRBJ1-6, with 7 bases aligning to TRBD1. Germline CDR1 is SGHDN and CDR2 is FVKESK. V trimming: 4 bases; J trimming: 9 bases; junction bases outside the gene matches: 6. CDR3 length: 14 amino acids. In DNA, the CDR3 is TGTGCCAGCAGCCTTGGACAGGTGTCTTCACCCCTCCACTTT. Amino acid sequence: CASSLGQVSSPLHF.

In the case of this clone: Other DNA sequences in the same sample also yield this CDR3. The gene calls are TRBV6-6 and TRBJ2-3; D not resolved. The CDR3 runs to 12 residues. The V end lost 5 bases, the J end lost 0 bases, and 3 bases lay between the germline ends. The germline V gene encodes CDR1 MNHNY and CDR2 SVGAGI (reference sequence). The CDR3 region has the DNA TGTGCCAGCAGTCCGAGCACAGATACGCAGTATTTT. This translates into CASSPSTDTQYF.

The genes are TRBV5-1 and TRBJ2-1, with TRBD1 matching over 9 bases. CDR3 length: 14 amino acids. CDR1 SGHRS and CDR2 YFSETQ come from the germline V gene. V gave up 4 bases and J gave up 3 bases; unmatched junction bases: 2. The CDR3 protein is CASSETGGYNEQFF. The CDR3 nucleotides are TGCGCCAGCAGCGAGACAGGGGGCTACAATGAGCAGTTCTTC.

This clone was counted between two and nine times. This chain links TRBV7-8 with TRBJ2-5, with 11 bases matching TRBD1. Germline lookup yields CDR1 SGHVS and CDR2 FQNEAQ. This CDR3 spans 19 amino acids. V lost 3 bases to trimming and J lost 5 bases; unmatched junction nucleotides: 17. The CDR3, as DNA: TGTGCCAGCAGCTTGACCCCGGTTTTGGACAGGGGGCACTGGGAGACCCAGTACTTC. Protein sequence: CASSLTPVLDRGHWETQYF.

The chain links TRBV21-1 to TRBJ1-6; TRBD1 is taken as the D call from the table, unchecked against the DNA. TRBV21-1 is annotated as a pseudogene. The CDR3 consists of 16 residues. For the CDR3, the DNA is TGTGCCAGTATTAGGGGGTTCGGTTCCTATAATTCACCCCTCCACTTT. This translates into CASIRGFGSYNSPLHF.

The chain uses TRBV11-3 and TRBJ1-1, with a tentative D call TRBD1 (5 bases). The CDR3 runs to 15 residues. The germline CDR1 and CDR2 sequences are SGHNT and YENEEA. V lost 2 bases and J 0 bases, leaving 10 bases between the germline ends. The CDR3: CASSLIAGLNTEAFF. In nucleotides, the CDR3 is TGTGCCAGCAGCTTAATCGCAGGGTTGAACACTGAAGCTTTCTTT. The full variable domain, completed using reference TRBV11-3 and TRBJ1-1, is EAGVVQSPRYKIIEKKQPVAFWCNPISGHNTLYWYLQNLGQGPELLIRYENEEAVDDSQLPKDRFSAERLKGVDSTLKIQPAELGDSAVYLCASSLIAGLNTEAFFGQGTRLTVV.

The gene calls are TRBV5-5 and TRBJ1-2; the D is unclear. The CDR3 loop spans 15 amino acids. Trimming removed 2 bases at V and 3 bases at J, with 14 bases between. Germline CDR1 SGHKS, CDR2 YYEKEE (reference sequence). Here the CDR3 DNA reads TGTGCCAGCAGCTTACTCGGGGTGGCCTACTATGGCTACACCTTC. Its translation: CASSLLGVAYYGYTF.

This clone was counted only a few times. The chain carries TRBV30 and TRBJ1-2; D possibly corresponds to TRBD1 (5 bases). Germline V CDR1 and CDR2: GTSNPN, SVGIG (reference sequence). Trimming cost V 3 bases and J 1 base, with 12 bases left between them. This CDR3 has 14 amino acids. DNA for the CDR3: TGTGCCTGGAGATTGGGGGGGAATAACTATGGCTACACCTTC. This codes for CAWRLGGNNYGYTF.

DNA for the CDR3: TGCAGCGTTGAACGCCCCCCCGGGACAGGGGGCAGTGGCTACACCTTC. Translation: CSVERPPGTGGSGYTF. The chain recombines TRBV29-1 with TRBJ1-2; TRBD1 agrees at 12 bases. CDR1 is SQVTM and CDR2 is ANQGSEA in the germline V gene. The CDR3 is 16 amino acids. V lost 2 bases to trimming and J lost 7 bases; unmatched junction nucleotides: 11.

This clone has just one count. J is TRBJ2-1 and V is TRBV10-3; 8 positions match TRBD1. J lost 7 bases, V lost 3 bases, and 5 bases had no gene match. Germline CDR1 reads ENHRY; CDR2 reads SYGVKD. The CDR3 extends over 14 amino acids. The CDR3 nucleotides are TGTGCCATCAGTGACCCCGGGACAGGTAATGAGCAGTTCTTC. It yields the protein CAISDPGTGNEQFF.

The chain has TRBV6-5 and TRBJ1-2; TRBD1 might be the D (5 bases). This CDR3 spans 15 amino acids. The germline V and J ends were trimmed by 0 bases and 5 bases, with 13 bases remaining between them. Per the germline V gene, CDR1 is MNHEY and CDR2 is SVGAGI. As DNA, the CDR3 is TGTGCCAGCAGTTACTCCTTCCAGGGCCCATATGGCTACACCTTC. It codes for CASSYSFQGPYGYTF.

This chain uses TRBV7-2 with TRBJ1-6; no clear D gene. The V end lost 5 bases, the J end lost 7 bases, and 15 bases lay between the germline ends. The CDR3 is 15 residues long. Germline V gene sequence: CDR1 SGHTA, CDR2 FQGNSA. The CDR3 is CASSPVGVGNSPLHF. The CDR3 region has the DNA TGTGCCAGCAGCCCCGTCGGGGTCGGGAATTCACCCCTCCACTTT.

The V call is TRBV21-1, the J call TRBJ2-7; the tabulated D call, TRBD2, remains unverified against the DNA. TRBV21-1 is an annotated pseudogene. The CDR3 runs to 11 residues. CDR3 sequence (DNA): TGTTGGGGACTAGCGGGAGTCGAGCAGTACTTC. The encoded protein is CWGLAGVEQYF.

This clone appeared a few times. The V and J genes are TRBV29-1 and TRBJ1-1; D possibly corresponds to TRBD1 (5 bases). With 7 bases removed from V and 5 bases from J, the gap between germline ends came to 17 bases. Germline CDR1 is SQVTM and CDR2 is ANQGSEA. This CDR3 is 13 amino acids long. The chain's CDR3 is CSAEVGGGTEAFF. In DNA, the CDR3 is TGCAGCGCGGAAGTTGGGGGAGGGACTGAAGCTTTCTTT.

The chain joins TRBV27 to TRBJ1-5, with D unresolved. CDR1 and CDR2 from the germline V gene are MNHEY and SMNVEV (reference sequence). V was trimmed by 3 bases and J by 0 bases, leaving 6 bases between them. The CDR3 spans 14 residues. CDR3 region: CASSFGNSNQPQHF. As DNA, the CDR3 is TGTGCCAGCAGTTTTGGCAATAGCAATCAGCCCCAGCATTTT.

The genes are TRBV5-4 and TRBJ1-1; D is possibly TRBD1 (5 bases). CDR1 SGHNT and CDR2 YYREEE come from the germline V gene (reference sequence). The CDR3 extends over 14 amino acids. V lost 1 base to trimming and J lost 5 bases, with 12 bases between them. The CDR3 loop reads CASSLSGVWTEAFF. As DNA, the CDR3 is TGTGCCAGCAGCTTGTCGGGGGTATGGACTGAAGCTTTCTTT.